This T cell receptor beta chain was recovered during a study of OX40 agonist ivuxolimab in advanced cancers. The germline gives CDR1 SGDLS, CDR2 YYNGEE. V gave up 2 bases and J gave up 3 bases; unmatched junction bases: 3. The CDR3 is made up of 14 amino acids. Profiled with immunoSEQ multiplex PCR; TCRdb holds only in-frame clones, not every one. The table lists about 51,000 clones, 80% to 85% of them singletons. The chain uses TRBV9 and TRBJ2-7; 9 bases are a match to TRBD2. The clonotype was recovered from an adult with an advanced solid tumor such as melanoma, head and neck, liver or kidney cancer. The sequencing used CD4+ or CD8+ T cells sorted from blood, collected in a trial of the OX40 agonist ivuxolimab. CDR3 protein: CASSVRGGDYEQYF. CDR3 nucleotides: TGTGCCAGCAGCGTCCGCGGGGGGGACTACGAGCAGTACTTC.